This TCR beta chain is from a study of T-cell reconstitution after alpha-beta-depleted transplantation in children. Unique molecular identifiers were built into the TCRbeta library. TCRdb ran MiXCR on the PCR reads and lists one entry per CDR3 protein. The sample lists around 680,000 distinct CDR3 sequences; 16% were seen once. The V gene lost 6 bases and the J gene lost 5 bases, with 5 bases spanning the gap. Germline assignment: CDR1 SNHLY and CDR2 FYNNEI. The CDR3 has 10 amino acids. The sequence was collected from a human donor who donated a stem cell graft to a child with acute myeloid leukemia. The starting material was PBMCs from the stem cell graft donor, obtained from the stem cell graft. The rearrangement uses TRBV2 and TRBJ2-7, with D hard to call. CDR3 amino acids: CASRRHEQYF. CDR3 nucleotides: TGTGCCAGCAGAAGGCACGAGCAGTACTTC.